Listed below are T cell receptor beta chains from one sample, sequenced in a study of human T cells and chemical hapten exposure. TCRdb independently ran MiXCR on the RACE reads; one entry per CDR3 protein. The sample yields some 70,000 distinct CDR3 sequences, around 9.9% seen once. Source: whole blood, taken in connection with sensitization to the hapten diphenylcyclopropenone (DPC). The receptors originated from a woman between 50 and 59 years old with alopecia areata. Some clones in this sample may be carry-over from other donors' samples. The CDR3 runs from the conserved cysteine through the conserved F or W. The D gene is left open where the match is weak. Size tells how often a clone was seen (once, few, many) or the class of an expanded clone, and some rows leave it out.

size	V	D	J	DNA	CDR3
few	TRBV27	TRBD1	TRBJ1-1	TGTGCCAGCAGTCCGACAGGGGGCAGAAGAGGCACTGAAGCTTTCTTT	CASSPTGGRRGTEAFF
few	TRBV28	TRBD2	TRBJ2-7	TGTGCCAGCAGTGCCGGACTAGCGGGGCAGTACTTC	CASSAGLAGQYF
NA	TRBV7-6	TRBD2	TRBJ2-1	TGTGCCAGCAGCTTAAATCATGATGGGCGGGGGTCCAACAATGAGCAGTTCTTC	CASSLNHDGRGSNNEQFF
NA	TRBV11-3	NA	TRBJ2-3	TGTGCCAGCAGCTCTGAAGATACGCAGTATTTT	CASSSEDTQYF
NA	TRBV29-1	NA	TRBJ1-1	TGCAGCGATGGAAGTCTTGAAGCTTTCTTT	CSDGSLEAFF
many	TRBV7-2	NA	TRBJ1-5	TGTGCCAGCAGCCCACACAGAAGCAATCAGCCCCAGCATTTT	CASSPHRSNQPQHF
few	TRBV6-6	TRBD2	TRBJ2-7	TGTGCCAGCAGGGGAGGGACTAGCGGGGGCGAGCAGTACTTC	CASRGGTSGGEQYF
NA	TRBV12-3/TRBV12-4	TRBD1	TRBJ2-2	TGTGCCAGCAGTTTAGAGGGGGCTGGCACCGGGGAGCTGTTTTTT	CASSLEGAGTGELFF
many	TRBV29-1	NA	TRBJ2-3	TGCAGCCTCGTGGTCCCAGCGCGCACAGATACGCAGTATTTT	CSLVVPARTDTQYF
NA	TRBV2	NA	TRBJ2-1	TGTGCCAGCAGTGTATTGTACAATGAGCAGTTCTTC	CASSVLYNEQFF
many	TRBV7-9	NA	TRBJ2-3	TGTGCCAGCAGCTTAGTGGGTGGGACAGATACGCAGTATTTT	CASSLVGGTDTQYF
NA	TRBV2	NA	TRBJ2-3	TGTGCCAGCAGTGCCTACACAGATACGCAGTATTTT	CASSAYTDTQYF
many	TRBV20-1	TRBD2	TRBJ2-1	TGCAGTGCTAGAGTTTTGAAGGGACTAGGTTACAATGAGCAGTTCTTC	CSARVLKGLGYNEQFF
few	TRBV7-9	TRBD1	TRBJ2-5	TGTGCCAGCAGCCAAGGGACAGTGGAGACCCAGTACTTC	CASSQGTVETQYF
NA	TRBV4-2	TRBD1	TRBJ2-2	TGTGCCAGCAGCCCGAGACAGGGCATGGGCACCGGGGAGCTGTTTTTT	CASSPRQGMGTGELFF
many	TRBV12-3/TRBV12-4	TRBD1	TRBJ1-4	TGTGCCAGCACCAGCACAGGGGGCGGAGGTGAAAAACTGTTTTTT	CASTSTGGGGEKLFF